This TCR beta chain was captured by sequencing in a study of human T cells and chemical hapten exposure. The table lists this clonotype with a few counts. Germline V CDR1 and CDR2: MRHNA, SNTAGT. The CDR3 is made up of 11 amino acids. Losses at the gene ends were 10 bases for V and 2 bases for J; bases not matched to a gene: 2. Time point meaning: pre-sensitization, week 0. The treatment: therapeutic diphenylcyclopropenone sensitization with weekly scalp DPC. Suited to DPC and affected by alopecia, the donors ranged from 18 to 70 years old. Each CDR3 protein is one row after TCRdb ran MiXCR on the RACE reads. The profile shows tens of thousands of distinct CDR3 sequences, 7.5% to 8% of them singletons.

The sequenced sample was whole blood, obtained in connection with sensitization to the hapten diphenylcyclopropenone (DPC). The TCR originated in a woman in her forties or fifties with alopecia areata. Some clones in this sample may be carry-over from other donors' samples. The V and J genes are TRBV6-4 and TRBJ2-7, with 7 bases matching TRBD2. CDR3 bases: TGTGCCACTAGCGGTACCTACGAGCAGTACTTC. Its protein is CATSGTYEQYF.